These 30 T cell receptor beta chains share one sample of origin, sequenced in a study of T cell responses to AZD1222 COVID-19 vaccine. Sequencing was performed with immunoSEQ multiplex PCR; in TCRdb, only in-frame clones are kept and a portion is missing. The data contain about 69,000 clones, under 90% of them singletons. This specimen was peripheral blood, taken 28 days after the second AZD1222 dose. These receptors originate from an adult who received the AZD1222 COVID-19 vaccine.

V and J are TRBV7-2 and TRBJ2-5; D gene ambiguous. CDR1 is SGHTA, CDR2 FQGNSA, per germline. The CDR3 sequence is 13 residues long. V gave up 2 bases and J gave up 5 bases, with 9 bases separating them. Here the CDR3 DNA reads TGTGCCAGCAGCTTACGGTGGTCGGAGACCCAGTACTTC. Amino acid sequence: CASSLRWSETQYF.

CDR3 in DNA: TGTGCCAGCAGCGTTGACATCTCCTACAATGAGCAGTTCTTC. It yields the protein CASSVDISYNEQFF. The chain recombines TRBV5-5 with TRBJ2-1; D unresolved. Trimming removed 4 bases at V and 0 bases at J, with 8 bases between. Per germline, CDR1 SGHKS and CDR2 YYEKEE (reference sequence). This CDR3 comprises 14 residues.

The chain links TRBV5-4 to TRBJ2-2; possibly TRBD1 for D (6 bases). Between the trimmed V and J ends, which lost 0 bases and 5 bases, there was a span of 14 bases. This CDR3 is 16 amino acids long. In germline, CDR1 is SGHNT, CDR2 YYREEE (reference sequence). Written as DNA, the CDR3 is TGTGCCAGCAGCTTGGGTCGAGGGGGTGAGACCGGGGAGCTGTTTTTT. Translating it yields CASSLGRGGETGELFF.

The chain uses TRBV19 and TRBJ1-2; no clear D. The V end was cut by 4 bases, the J end by 1 base, with 13 bases between. CDR1 is LNHDA and CDR2 is SQIVND in the germline V gene (reference sequence). The CDR3 totals 15 residues. CDR3 amino acids: CASSTAANINYGYTF. The DNA of the CDR3 is TGTGCCAGTAGTACGGCAGCCAACATTAACTATGGCTACACCTTC.

This clone was recorded only once. The rearrangement links TRBV10-2 to TRBJ1-2; D possibly corresponds to TRBD1 (5 bases). The CDR3 totals 11 residues. Germline CDR1 is WSHSY and CDR2 is SAAADI. The V and J ends lost 10 bases and 8 bases respectively, with 14 bases between them. CDR3 DNA sequence: TGCGCCACCCTCCGAACAGGCGGCTACACCTTC. It codes for CATLRTGGYTF.

This clone occurred a few times. The genes are TRBV18 and TRBJ1-6; 9 nucleotides match TRBD1. Germline-derived CDR1 and CDR2 are KGHSH and LQKENI. CDR3 length equals 14 residues. V was pared by 2 bases and J by 10 bases, with 3 bases of the junction left unmatched. In DNA, the CDR3 is TGTGCCAGCTCACCAGGGACAGGGAACTCACCCCTCCACTTT. As protein: CASSPGTGNSPLHF.

The chain combines TRBV19 with TRBJ2-5; D not certain. Per germline, CDR1 LNHDA and CDR2 SQIVND (reference sequence). Between the trimmed V and J ends, which lost 1 base and 5 bases, there was a span of 14 bases. The CDR3 is 15 amino acids. The CDR3 bases are TGTGCCAGTAGTATAGTAACTGGACGCTCGGAGACCCAGTACTTC. Translated, it gives CASSIVTGRSETQYF.

J is TRBJ2-3 and V is TRBV24-1; TRBD1 aligns across 8 bases. V was clipped by 3 bases and J by 4 bases; unmatched bases: 5. This CDR3 contains 15 residues. Germline-derived CDR1 and CDR2 are KGHDR and SFDVKD. The CDR3 nucleotides are TGTGCCACCAGTGATGGAGGACAGGGCGCAGATACGCAGTATTTT. This gives the protein CATSDGGQGADTQYF.

The V and J genes are TRBV30 and TRBJ2-4; tentatively, D is TRBD1 or TRBD2 (6 bases each). Per germline, CDR1 GTSNPN and CDR2 SVGIG (reference sequence). With 2 bases removed from V and 2 bases from J, the gap between germline ends came to 13 bases. CDR3 length: 15 amino acids. The CDR3 DNA follows: TGTGCCTGGAGTCGACGGGGGCATCCCAAAAACATTCAGTACTTC. Amino acid sequence: CAWSRRGHPKNIQYF.

The gene calls are TRBV11-3 and TRBJ2-1; 8 bases fit TRBD2. The germline CDR1 and CDR2 sequences are SGHNT and YENEEA. The V gene end was trimmed by 0 bases and the J gene end by 3 bases; junction bases not matched to a gene: 4. The CDR3 loop spans 16 amino acids. In DNA form, the CDR3 reads TGTGCCAGCAGCTTAGAGGGTAGCGGGAACTACAATGAGCAGTTCTTC. This sequence encodes CASSLEGSGNYNEQFF.

For the CDR3, the DNA is TGCGCCAGCAGTGAGCAGCGGGCCTACGAGCAGTACTTC. Amino acid sequence: CASSEQRAYEQYF. The rearrangement joins TRBV10-1 to TRBJ2-7, with a possible D match to TRBD2 (6 bases). The germline CDR1 and CDR2 sequences are WNHNN and SYGVQD (reference sequence). This CDR3 comprises 13 residues. V shed 2 bases and J shed 2 bases, with 7 bases lying between them.

The rearrangement uses TRBV2 and TRBJ1-2; possibly TRBD1 for D (6 bases). Trimming stripped 4 bases from V and 6 bases from J, with 12 bases between. CDR3 size: 13 residues. Germline V CDR1 and CDR2: SNHLY, FYNNEI. The CDR3 is CASSVRNRDGYTF. CDR3 nucleotide sequence: TGTGCCAGCAGTGTTCGAAACAGGGATGGCTACACCTTC.

This clone was counted once. J is TRBJ2-3 and V is TRBV6-4; D possibly uses TRBD1 or TRBD2 (5 bases each). The CDR3 loop spans 13 amino acids. Trimming left V 2 bases short and J 6 bases short, with 9 bases between. CDR1 is MRHNA, CDR2 SNTAGT, per germline. CDR3 in amino acids: CASSDRWGDTQYF. The DNA of the CDR3 is TGTGCCAGCAGTGACCGGTGGGGGGATACGCAGTATTTT.

This chain links TRBV7-2 with TRBJ2-3; 10 nucleotides align to TRBD2. Looked up from germline, CDR1 is SGHTA and CDR2 is FQGNSA. This CDR3 is 20 amino acids long. The V and J ends lost 0 bases and 1 base, in that order; junction bases with no gene match: 13. The CDR3 nucleotides are TGTGCCAGCAGCTTAGCAGCGGGGGGGAGGGAGGTGTTCCGCACAGATACGCAGTATTTT. Protein: CASSLAAGGREVFRTDTQYF.

This chain uses TRBV28 with TRBJ1-2; maybe TRBD1 (5 bases). Trimming removed 2 bases from V and 4 bases from J, with 17 bases in between. Germline loops: CDR1 MDHEN, CDR2 SYDVKM. The CDR3 consists of 16 residues. Here the CDR3 reads CASSLRQGGKIYGYTF. The CDR3 bases are TGTGCCAGCAGTTTAAGGCAGGGTGGGAAGATCTATGGCTACACCTTC.

This chain links TRBV3-1 (or the pseudogene TRBV3-2) with TRBJ1-6; D is unclear. Looked up from germline, CDR1 is LGHDT and CDR2 is YNNKEL (reference sequence). This CDR3 region has 15 residues. Trimming removed 1 base at V and 9 bases at J, with 13 bases between. The CDR3: CASSQGEGISSPLHF. CDR3 nucleotides: TGTGCCAGCAGCCAAGGCGAGGGTATTAGTTCACCCCTCCACTTT.

The chain is built from TRBV5-4 and TRBJ1-3; D uncertain. Germline V CDR1 and CDR2: SGHNT, YYREEE (reference sequence). This CDR3 region has 15 residues. Trimming shortened V by 4 bases and J by 0 bases, and 11 bases separated the two germline ends. CDR3 protein: CASSPGGNSGNTIYF. The CDR3 DNA reads as TGTGCCAGCAGCCCCGGCGGGAACTCTGGAAACACCATATATTTT.

V gene TRBV28 combines with J gene TRBJ2-1, with no clear D. Trimming took 4 bases from V and 1 from J, leaving 8 bases between them. Germline V lookup: CDR1 MDHEN, CDR2 SYDVKM. This CDR3 spans 14 amino acids. The CDR3 DNA reads TGTGCCAGCAGTTATTACGGATCCTACAATGAGCAGTTCTTC. This codes for CASSYYGSYNEQFF.

This clone was detected once. The chain recombines TRBV2 with TRBJ1-5; D is uncertain. The CDR3 spans 17 residues. Germline CDR1 reads SNHLY; CDR2 reads FYNNEI. V lost 7 bases and J lost 3, with 22 bases in between. CDR3 loop: CASTLSRRQYFNQPQHF. DNA of the CDR3: TGTGCCAGCACCCTCTCCCGCCGGCAGTACTTCAATCAGCCCCAGCATTTT.

V usage is TRBV10-2 and J usage is TRBJ1-6, with 11 bases lining up with TRBD1. This CDR3 is built from 16 residues. Germline CDR1 and CDR2: WSHSY and SAAADI. The V segment lost 4 bases and the J segment 3 bases; nucleotides outside the gene matches: 2. The CDR3 sequence is CASSVGTGGYNSPLHF. The CDR3 nucleotides are TGCGCCAGCAGTGTAGGGACAGGGGGCTATAATTCACCCCTCCACTTT.

This sequence joins TRBV18 and TRBJ1-6, with a tentative D call TRBD1 (5 bases). The germline gives CDR1 KGHSH, CDR2 LQKENI. The CDR3 extends over 15 amino acids. With 3 bases removed from V and 6 bases from J, the gap between germline ends came to 12 bases. CDR3 loop: CASSPPDRGNSPLHF. CDR3 sequence (DNA): TGTGCCAGCTCACCCCCCGATAGGGGTAATTCACCCCTCCACTTT. The variable domain in full, with the rest retrieved from reference TRBV18 and TRBJ1-6, is NAGVMQNPRHLVRRRGQEARLRCSPMKGHSHVYWYRQLPEEGLKFMVYLQKENIIDESGMPKERFSAEFPKEGPSILRIQQVVRGDSAAYFCASSPPDRGNSPLHFGNGTRLTVT.

The V and J genes are TRBV18 and TRBJ1-1; 8 nucleotides agree with TRBD1. J lost 1 base, V lost 3 bases, and 4 bases had no gene match. Germline lookup yields CDR1 KGHSH and CDR2 LQKENI. CDR3 length: 15 amino acids. The CDR3, as DNA: TGTGCCAGCTCACCCATGACAGGGGCGAACACTGAAGCTTTCTTT. It translates to CASSPMTGANTEAFF.

The rearrangement uses TRBV11-2 and TRBJ1-6, with 8 bases identical to TRBD1. Germline CDR1 SGHAT, CDR2 FQNNGV. Losses at the gene ends were 5 bases for V and 7 bases for J; bases not matched to a gene: 13. The CDR3 is 17 amino acids. The chain's CDR3 is CASSPTHWTGPNSPLHF. The CDR3 nucleotides are TGTGCCAGCAGCCCCACCCATTGGACAGGGCCCAATTCACCCCTCCACTTT. Drawing the rest from reference TRBV11-2 and TRBJ1-6, the complete variable domain is EAGVAQSPRYKIIEKRQSVAFWCNPISGHATLYWYQQILGQGPKLLIQFQNNGVVDDSQLPKDRFSAERLKGVDSTLKIQPAKLEDSAVYLCASSPTHWTGPNSPLHFGNGTRLTVT.

The genes are TRBV27 and TRBJ2-1; no definite D call. The CDR3 runs 11 residues. V lost 6 bases and J 5 bases, leaving 5 bases between the germline ends. CDR1 is MNHEY and CDR2 is SMNVEV in the germline V gene (reference sequence). The CDR3 is CASRYNNEQFF. CDR3 coding DNA: TGTGCCAGCAGGTACAACAATGAGCAGTTCTTC.

The chain recombines TRBV7-9 with TRBJ1-2, with a tentative D call TRBD1 (6 bases). CDR3 length: 17 residues. From germline, CDR1 is SEHNR and CDR2 FQNEAQ (reference sequence). V was trimmed by 5 bases and J by 4 bases, leaving 23 bases between them. The CDR3 DNA reads TGTGCCAGCAGCCCCCATCCCGGGACACTTAAACTCTATGGCTACACCTTC. As protein: CASSPHPGTLKLYGYTF.

This clone was counted only a few times. The J gene is TRBJ1-5, the V gene TRBV5-1; the D is unclear. CDR1 is SGHRS and CDR2 is YFSETQ in the germline V gene. This CDR3 region has 15 residues. V lost 4 bases, J lost 7 bases, and 18 bases lay in between. CDR3 residues: CASSTNLRSQQPQHF. In DNA, the CDR3 is TGCGCCAGCAGCACAAACCTCAGGTCCCAACAGCCCCAGCATTTT.

The rearrangement links TRBV4-1 to TRBJ2-7, with D uncertain. From germline, CDR1 is MGHRA and CDR2 YSYEKL. The germline V and J ends were trimmed by 2 bases and 7 bases, with 15 bases remaining between them. This CDR3 has 14 amino acids. CDR3 nucleotides: TGCGCCAGCAGCCAAAGGTTCTCTATGGGGGAGCAGTACTTC. This gives the protein CASSQRFSMGEQYF.

The CDR3, as DNA: TGTGCCACCAGGACCGGGACGGACTCCTACGAGCAGTACTTC. Its protein is CATRTGTDSYEQYF. The chain uses TRBV24-1 and TRBJ2-7; D could derive from TRBD1 or TRBD2 (5 bases each). CDR1 KGHDR and CDR2 SFDVKD come from the germline V gene. The CDR3 extends over 14 amino acids. V dropped 7 bases and J dropped 0 bases, with 12 bases sitting between them.

The chain carries TRBV5-1 and TRBJ1-3; possibly TRBD1 for D (6 bases). Trimming removed 1 base at V and 2 bases at J, with 10 bases between. CDR1 is SGHRS, CDR2 YFSETQ, per germline. The CDR3 consists of 15 residues. The DNA of the CDR3 is TGCGCCAGCAGCTTGCCGGCAGGGGCTGGAAACACCATATATTTT. This sequence encodes CASSLPAGAGNTIYF. Combining the CDR3 with reference TRBV5-1 and TRBJ1-3 gives the whole variable domain KAGVTQTPRYLIKTRGQQVTLSCSPISGHRSVSWYQQTPGQGLQFLFEYFSETQRNKGNFPGRFSGRQFSNSRSEMNVSTLELGDSALYLCASSLPAGAGNTIYFGEGSWLTVV.

The chain couples TRBV7-9 to TRBJ2-7; 8 nucleotides agree with TRBD2. There are 17 residues in the CDR3. The germline gives CDR1 SEHNR, CDR2 FQNEAQ (reference sequence). Trimming removed 3 bases from V and 3 bases from J; junction bases left unmatched: 13. In DNA, the CDR3 is TGTGCCAGCAGCTTTTGGGGCGGGGGGAGGGGCAACTACGAGCAGTACTTC. Its translation is CASSFWGGGRGNYEQYF. The whole variable domain, remainder taken from reference TRBV7-9 and TRBJ2-7, is DTGVSQNPRHKITKRGQNVTFRCDPISEHNRLYWYRQTLGQGPEFLTYFQNEAQLEKSRLLSDRFSAERPKGSFSTLEIQRTEQGDSAMYLCASSFWGGGRGNYEQYFGPGTRLTVT.